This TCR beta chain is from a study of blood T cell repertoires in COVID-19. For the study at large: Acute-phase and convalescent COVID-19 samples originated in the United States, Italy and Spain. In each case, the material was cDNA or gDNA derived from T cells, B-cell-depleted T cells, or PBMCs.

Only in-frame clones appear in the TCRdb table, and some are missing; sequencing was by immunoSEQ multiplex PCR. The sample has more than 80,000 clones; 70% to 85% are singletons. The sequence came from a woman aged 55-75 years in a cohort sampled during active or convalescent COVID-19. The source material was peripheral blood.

The CDR3 DNA reads as TGCGCCAGCAGTGTCACAGCCTTGAACACTGAAGCTTTCTTT. Encoded protein: CASSVTALNTEAFF. This chain connects TRBV10-2 to TRBJ1-1; D not certain. The germline gives CDR1 WSHSY, CDR2 SAAADI. CDR3 length: 14 residues. The ends were cut back, 4 bases at V and 0 bases at J, with 9 bases in the middle.